The source of this TCR beta chain is a study of blood T cells in healthy people across ages. Whole-study findings and limits: TCR beta diversity, measured per million T cells, fell in a roughly linear way with age. Naive T cell percentage strongly correlated with TCR beta diversity.

Of note for this clonotype: Its antigen is still unknown.

Primers used in a second PCR of about 7 to 12 cycles were a sample-barcoded 5' primer and a J-beta primer mix. TCRdb fed the 5' RACE reads into MiXCR, producing one record per CDR3 protein. This table has 1,100,000 or so distinct CDR3 sequences, more than 40% appearing once. V was clipped by 0 bases and J by 7 bases, with 10 bases between them. The germline V gene encodes CDR1 MNHNY and CDR2 SVGAGI (reference sequence). There are 13 residues in the CDR3. Individuals who donated were healthy Caucasians from Russia aged roughly 6 to 90. The chain is built from TRBV6-6 and TRBJ2-7; D ambiguous. The clonotype comes from a woman aged 60-75 years in good health. Sequences were obtained from blood. Here the CDR3 reads CASSYSLSNEQYF. Here the CDR3 DNA reads TGTGCCAGCAGTTACTCATTGTCCAATGAGCAGTACTTC.